This T cell receptor beta chain was captured by sequencing in a study of CD8 T cells in ankylosing spondylitis. Study-wide findings and caveats: A motif of eight highly homologous TCR beta variants was seen as apparently characteristic of ankylosing spondylitis blood. Several of the motif variants were reported before in synovial fluid and blood from reactive arthritis. Reportedly, matched ankylosing spondylitis synovial fluid was significantly enriched for disease-linked clones.

TCR beta libraries were made by quantitative 5'-RACE with molecular barcodes. One entry per CDR3 protein results from TCRdb running MiXCR on the 5' RACE reads. Among hundreds of thousands of distinct CDR3 sequences listed, about a sixth were seen once. This clonotype was observed at least ten times. Its target is not known. The material sequenced was blood, either unsorted or a sorted T cell fraction (not recorded which). This clonotype originated in a male donor with ankylosing spondylitis.

DNA for the CDR3: TGCGCCAGCAGCTTGGGACAGGGCGGGTACGAGCAGTACTTC. Encoded protein: CASSLGQGGYEQYF. The chain links TRBV5-1 to TRBJ2-7, with 7 bases identical to TRBD1. CDR3 length: 14 residues. V lost 0 bases to trimming and J lost 4 bases; unmatched junction nucleotides: 4. Germline V gene lookup returns CDR1 SGHRS and CDR2 YFSETQ.